Detailed here is one T cell receptor (beta chain). The data originate from a study of blood T cell repertoires in COVID-19. Study-wide context: COVID-19 samples, acute and convalescent, were from the United States, Italy and Spain. T cells, B-cell-depleted T cells, or PBMCs supplied cDNA or gDNA.

CDR3 size: 14 residues. Germline V gene lookup returns CDR1 SGHAT and CDR2 FQNNGV. Trimming cost V 5 bases and J 6 bases; bases outside gene matches: 7. As originally analysed: The authors estimated nucleated cell counts from reference gene primer amplification. Generated by immunoSEQ multiplex PCR, the TCRdb table keeps only in-frame clones and is missing some. From that table come the V and J calls and clone size; the DNA was used to work out D and trimming. The sample holds 95,000 to 150,000 clones, 80% seen once. The sequencing input was peripheral blood. The rearrangement links TRBV11-2 to TRBJ2-3; TRBD2 agrees at 8 bases. The receptor was derived from a human donor in a cohort sampled during active COVID-19. CDR3 DNA sequence: TGTGCCAGCAGCCCCGGAGTAGCGGGGGATACGCAGTATTTT. Protein product: CASSPGVAGDTQYF.